The 4 T cell receptor beta chains reported below all come from one sample, sequenced in a study of blood T cell repertoires in COVID-19. Sequenced by immunoSEQ multiplex PCR; TCRdb stores in-frame clones only, minus some. This table holds 240,000 or so clones, around nine tenths found once. Input material: peripheral blood. The receptors stem from a woman aged 40 to 55 who had recovered from COVID-19.

This clone was counted only a few times. V and J are TRBV7-2 and TRBJ2-1; TRBD2 matches at 11 bases. The J segment lost 10 bases and the V segment lost 1 base, leaving 6 bases of the junction unmatched. This CDR3 is built from 15 residues. Germline loops: CDR1 SGHTA, CDR2 FQGNSA. DNA for the CDR3: TGTGCCAGCAGCTTAGGGCTAGCGGGAGGAGCAGAGCAGTTCTTC. Encoded protein: CASSLGLAGGAEQFF.

V usage is TRBV5-5 and J usage is TRBJ1-6, with 9 bases that match TRBD1. The CDR3 extends over 16 amino acids. Germline CDR1 and CDR2: SGHKS and YYEKEE (reference sequence). V shed 6 bases, J shed 7 bases, and the junction held 11 bases outside the gene matches. This CDR3 is CASTWGDRVLNSPLHF. The CDR3 DNA reads TGTGCCAGCACCTGGGGGGACAGGGTTCTGAATTCACCCCTCCACTTT. The whole variable domain, remainder taken from reference TRBV5-5 and TRBJ1-6, is DAGVTQSPTHLIKTRGQQVTLRCSPISGHKSVSWYQQVLGQGPQFIFQYYEKEERGRGNFPDRFSARQFPNYSSELNVNALLLGDSALYLCASTWGDRVLNSPLHFGNGTRLTVT.

This clone was seen only a few times. The chain employs TRBV28 and TRBJ2-2; TRBD2 is a possible D gene (5 bases). This CDR3 contains 16 residues. The ends were cut back, 0 bases at V and 6 bases at J, with 14 bases in the middle. In germline, CDR1 is MDHEN, CDR2 SYDVKM. As DNA, the CDR3 is TGTGCCAGCAGTTTATGGCGGGCCTACCCCCCCGGGGAGCTGTTTTTT. This sequence encodes CASSLWRAYPPGELFF.

This clone was counted a few times. The gene calls are TRBV21-1 and TRBJ1-3. TRBV21-1 is a pseudogene. The CDR3 spans 14 residues. The CDR3 here is CASTPTGSGNTIYF. CDR3 DNA sequence: TGTGCCAGCACCCCGACGGGCTCTGGAAACACCATATATTTT.